This T cell receptor beta chain was obtained from a study of T cell responses to AZD1222 COVID-19 vaccine. Study-level findings and limits: At baseline, seropositivity was found in only 6 or 7 AZD1222 recipients.

About this clone itself: Its antigen is as yet unknown.

The CDR3 spans 16 residues. V was shortened by 0 bases and J by 4 bases, with 16 bases between the two germline ends. CDR1 and CDR2 (germline): SGHRS, YFSETQ. The repertoire was sequenced with immunoSEQ multiplex PCR; TCRdb's copy has only in-frame clones and lacks some. This table holds 150,000 to 200,000 clones, approximately 93% found once. Sequenced here: peripheral blood, sampled on day 0 of AZD1222 vaccination. The receptor was isolated from an adult in good health. The V gene is TRBV5-1, the J gene TRBJ1-1; possible D gene TRBD1, 5 bases. CDR3 coding DNA: TGCGCCAGCAGCTTGGAAACGGGGGTAGTAGGCACTGAAGCTTTCTTT. Translating gives CASSLETGVVGTEAFF.